What follows are 31 T cell receptor beta chains derived from one specimen sequenced in a study of identical twins. One entry per CDR3 protein results from TCRdb running MiXCR on the 5' RACE reads. The sample has some 710,000 distinct CDR3 sequences; roughly 6% are singletons. Sample: naive T cells sorted from blood. These receptors were taken from a man between 18 and 35 years old in good health.

Of note for this clonotype: Possible read error: a much larger clone is one base away. The CDR3 loop reads CAIQGQPNTEAFF. CDR3 nucleotides: TGTGCCATCCAAGGACAGCCTAACACTGAAGCTTTCTTT. V gene TRBV28 combines with J gene TRBJ1-1; possibly TRBD1 for D (6 bases). Germline CDR1 MDHEN, CDR2 SYDVKM. This CDR3 spans 13 amino acids. Trimming took 10 bases from V and 2 from J, leaving 14 bases between them.

The table lists this clonotype with a few counts. J is TRBJ2-2 and V is TRBV11-2; D not resolved. The CDR3 runs to 16 residues. In germline, CDR1 is SGHAT, CDR2 FQNNGV. Trimming removed 3 bases at V and 3 bases at J, with 14 bases between. CDR3 residues: CASSFRTGLDTGELFF. CDR3 bases: TGTGCCAGCAGCTTCAGAACCGGGCTAGACACCGGGGAGCTGTTTTTT.

In this sample, this clonotype turned up many times. The chain's CDR3 is CASSLTSGRGTYEQYF. The CDR3 DNA reads as TGTGCCAGCAGCCTGACTAGCGGGAGAGGTACCTACGAGCAGTACTTC. This rearrangement joins TRBV7-2 to TRBJ2-7; 12 bases align to TRBD2. Per the germline V gene, CDR1 is SGHTA and CDR2 is FQGNSA. The CDR3 is 16 residues long. Unmatched junction bases numbered 7, after V lost 5 bases and J lost 2 bases.

This clonotype has ten or more counts. The DNA of the CDR3 is TGTGCCAGCAGTTTTGACGGGGAGCTGTTTTTT. Translating gives CASSFDGELFF. The J gene is TRBJ2-2, the V gene TRBV12-3 or TRBV12-4; no clear D. The CDR3 has 11 residues. With 3 bases removed from V and 7 bases from J, the gap between germline ends came to 3 bases.

There are many counts of this clonotype. The rearrangement links TRBV5-1 to TRBJ2-5; 8 nucleotides line up with TRBD2. The CDR3 runs 16 residues. V gave up 4 bases and J gave up 2 bases; unmatched junction bases: 10. Germline V CDR1 and CDR2: SGHRS, YFSETQ. The CDR3 nucleotides are TGCGCCAGCAGCAAAAAACAGCGGGAGAAACAAGAGACCCAGTACTTC. Its protein is CASSKKQREKQETQYF. Combining the CDR3 with reference TRBV5-1 and TRBJ2-5 gives the whole variable domain KAGVTQTPRYLIKTRGQQVTLSCSPISGHRSVSWYQQTPGQGLQFLFEYFSETQRNKGNFPGRFSGRQFSNSRSEMNVSTLELGDSALYLCASSKKQREKQETQYFGPGTRLLVL.

This chain connects TRBV27 to TRBJ2-7, with 9 bases matching TRBD2. The CDR3 runs 16 residues. V gave up 6 bases and J gave up 3 bases; unmatched junction bases: 12. Looked up from germline, CDR1 is MNHEY and CDR2 is SMNVEV (reference sequence). Here the CDR3 DNA reads TGTGCCAGCAGCAACCGACGGACTAGCGAGAACTACGAGCAGTACTTC. Amino acids: CASSNRRTSENYEQYF.

This clonotype was detected ten times or more. The chain links TRBV6-1 to TRBJ2-1, with TRBD1 identical over 11 bases. The length of the CDR3 is 15 residues. The germline gives CDR1 MNHNS, CDR2 SASEGT. V lost 6 bases to trimming and J lost 9 bases; unmatched junction nucleotides: 10. CDR3 protein: CASRTGTGGRGEQFF. DNA for the CDR3: TGTGCCAGCAGAACAGGGACAGGGGGTCGTGGTGAGCAGTTCTTC.

In this sample, this clonotype turned up many times. This chain uses TRBV29-1 with TRBJ2-7, with D uncertain. Germline-derived CDR1 and CDR2 are SQVTM and ANQGSEA. Trimming took 4 bases from V and 2 from J, leaving 9 bases between them. There are 12 residues in the CDR3. CDR3 residues: CSVGTDPYEQYV. CDR3 nucleotide sequence: TGCAGCGTTGGCACAGACCCCTACGAGCAGTACGTC.

Ten or more counts support this clonotype. CDR3 region: CASSQDLEKNIQYF. Here the CDR3 DNA reads TGCGCCAGCAGCCAAGATCTGGAAAAAAACATTCAGTACTTC. V is TRBV4-3 and J is TRBJ2-4, with unresolved D. There are 14 residues in the CDR3. The V gene's germline CDR1 is LGHNA and CDR2 YSLEER. V lost 0 bases to trimming and J lost 4 bases, with 7 bases between them.

The table lists this clonotype with many counts. The chain is built from TRBV24-1 and TRBJ2-2; no definite D call. V lost 2 bases and J lost 6, with 9 bases in between. CDR3 length: 14 amino acids. In germline, CDR1 is KGHDR, CDR2 SFDVKD. The DNA for the CDR3 is TGTGCCACCAGTGATTCCAGGTTCTCCGGGGAGCTGTTTTTT. Translating it yields CATSDSRFSGELFF.

This clonotype was observed many times. The V call is TRBV6-1, the J call TRBJ1-5; perhaps TRBD1 as D (6 bases). The CDR3 consists of 15 residues. V was trimmed by 6 bases and J by 3 bases, leaving 15 bases between them. In germline, CDR1 is MNHNS, CDR2 SASEGT. The CDR3: CASRINTGLNQPQHF. CDR3 DNA: TGTGCCAGCAGGATAAATACAGGGCTCAATCAGCCCCAGCATTTT.

The table lists this clonotype with many counts. This chain joins TRBV2 and TRBJ1-1; D unresolved. With 7 bases removed from V and 2 bases from J, the gap between germline ends came to 11 bases. Per germline, CDR1 SNHLY and CDR2 FYNNEI. The CDR3 consists of 13 residues. CDR3 amino acids: CASITSPNTEAFF. CDR3 DNA: TGTGCCAGCATAACCAGCCCAAACACTGAAGCTTTCTTT.

This clonotype has a handful of counts. This chain connects TRBV7-6 to TRBJ2-5, with D perhaps matching TRBD2 (6 bases). Germline CDR1 and CDR2: SGHVS and FNYEAQ. Trimming cost V 5 bases and J 6 bases, with 19 bases left between them. The CDR3 length is 15 residues. The CDR3 DNA reads as TGTGCCAGCAGCCAAACCGGGAGAGTTGGACAGACCCAGTACTTC. Translating it yields CASSQTGRVGQTQYF.

There are many counts of this clonotype. This chain links TRBV7-9 with TRBJ2-5; weak D call: TRBD2 (6 bases). From germline, CDR1 is SEHNR and CDR2 FQNEAQ (reference sequence). This CDR3 region has 15 residues. V gave up 5 bases and J gave up 4 bases, with 17 bases separating them. CDR3 residues: CASSQRDGTLETQYF. Written as DNA, the CDR3 is TGTGCCAGCAGCCAAAGGGACGGGACTTTAGAGACCCAGTACTTC.

This clonotype was counted only a few times. V is TRBV6-5 and J is TRBJ1-6; D is ambiguous. The CDR3 consists of 15 residues. Trimming removed 4 bases from V and 4 bases from J, with 11 bases in between. CDR1 and CDR2 (germline): MNHEY, SVGAGI. For the CDR3, the DNA is TGTGCCAGCAGTTCAGATTCTCGTTATAATTCACCCCTCCACTTT. This gives the protein CASSSDSRYNSPLHF.

At least ten counts were recorded for this clonotype. The chain recombines TRBV5-1 with TRBJ2-7; D perhaps matches TRBD1 (6 bases). V was shortened by 4 bases and J by 2 bases, with 16 bases between the two germline ends. The CDR3 loop spans 15 amino acids. Germline V gives CDR1 SGHRS, CDR2 YFSETQ. The CDR3 DNA reads as TGCGCCAGCAGCCCGGACGGGACACCTCCCTACGAGCAGTACGTC. Translated, it gives CASSPDGTPPYEQYV.

This clonotype turned up a few times. The chain joins TRBV5-1 to TRBJ2-1; D not resolved. This CDR3 is 13 amino acids long. Germline assignment: CDR1 SGHRS and CDR2 YFSETQ. V was pared by 0 bases and J by 8 bases, with 9 bases between. CDR3 loop: CASSLAQPHEQFF. CDR3 nucleotide sequence: TGCGCCAGCAGCTTGGCACAGCCACATGAGCAGTTCTTC. The full variable domain, rest sourced from reference TRBV5-1 and TRBJ2-1, is KAGVTQTPRYLIKTRGQQVTLSCSPISGHRSVSWYQQTPGQGLQFLFEYFSETQRNKGNFPGRFSGRQFSNSRSEMNVSTLELGDSALYLCASSLAQPHEQFFGPGTRLTVL.

This clonotype was counted ten times or more. The V call is TRBV20-1, the J call TRBJ2-7, with TRBD1 matching 11 bases. Per the germline V gene, CDR1 is DFQATT and CDR2 is SNEGSKA (reference sequence). Trimming took 6 bases from V and 1 from J; bases not matched to a gene: 2. The CDR3 contains 13 residues. CDR3 in DNA: TGCAGTGCCGGGACAGGGGGTTCCTACGAGCAGTACGTC. This encodes CSAGTGGSYEQYV.

This clonotype was observed many times. The chain couples TRBV24-1 to TRBJ2-1; TRBD2 is a possible D gene (5 bases). Germline V gene data show CDR1 as KGHDR and CDR2 as SFDVKD. This CDR3 has 14 residues. Trimming stripped 1 base from V and 8 bases from J, with 11 bases between. The CDR3 loop is CATSDFRHGDEQFF. CDR3 coding DNA: TGTGCCACCAGTGATTTTAGACACGGGGATGAGCAGTTCTTC.

CDR3 sequence (DNA): TGTGCCAGCAGCTTAGCCCGGACTAGCGGGAGTGAGTTCTTC. This gives the protein CASSLARTSGSEFF. V gene TRBV11-3 combines with J gene TRBJ2-1; 13 bases are shared with TRBD2. V dropped 1 base and J dropped 14; count of bases not matched to a gene: 5. Germline V gene sequence: CDR1 SGHNT, CDR2 YENEEA. The CDR3 is 14 residues long.

This clonotype was counted at least ten times. This chain uses TRBV15 with TRBJ2-2; 9 bases are a match to TRBD1. Germline loops: CDR1 LNHNV, CDR2 YYDKDF (reference sequence). The V segment lost 3 bases and the J segment 4 bases; nucleotides outside the gene matches: 6. This CDR3 is 16 amino acids long. CDR3: CATSSRTGVFTGELFF. The CDR3 region has the DNA TGTGCCACCAGCAGTAGGACAGGGGTGTTCACCGGGGAGCTGTTTTTT.

This clonotype has at least ten counts. The genes are TRBV7-6 and TRBJ1-1, with 10 bases fitting TRBD1. Losses at the gene ends were 3 bases for V and 4 bases for J; bases not matched to a gene: 2. The germline CDR1 and CDR2 sequences are SGHVS and FNYEAQ. The CDR3 runs 14 residues. CDR3: CASSLDRGFTEAFF. CDR3 nucleotides: TGTGCCAGCAGCTTGGACAGGGGGTTCACTGAAGCTTTCTTT.

The J gene is TRBJ1-1, the V gene TRBV6-5, with D maybe TRBD1 (6 bases). Germline V gene lookup returns CDR1 MNHEY and CDR2 SVGAGI. The CDR3 has 16 residues. Trimming removed 0 bases from V and 4 bases from J, with 15 bases in between. CDR3 sequence (DNA): TGTGCCAGCAGTTACTCGATGGGGGGGCGGGGCACTGAAGCTTTCTTT. It translates to CASSYSMGGRGTEAFF.

This clonotype was recorded many times. CDR3 sequence reads: CASSSQGALGNEQFF. CDR3 coding DNA: TGTGCCAGCTCGTCGCAGGGGGCGCTGGGCAATGAGCAGTTCTTC. The rearrangement uses TRBV18 and TRBJ2-1; the match to TRBD1 covers 8 bases. Germline-derived CDR1 and CDR2 are KGHSH and LQKENI. This CDR3 is built from 15 residues. Trimming cost V 6 bases and J 6 bases; bases outside gene matches: 10.

This clonotype has at least ten counts. J is TRBJ2-1 and V is TRBV29-1, with TRBD2 matching over 10 bases. This CDR3 has 16 residues. The junction had 9 bases not matched to a gene; V was cut back by 2 bases and J by 5 bases. The V gene's germline CDR1 is SQVTM and CDR2 ANQGSEA. The CDR3 loop reads CSVENEGLAWNNEQFF. Written as DNA, the CDR3 is TGCAGCGTTGAAAACGAGGGACTAGCGTGGAACAATGAGCAGTTCTTC.

The DNA of the CDR3 is TGCGCCAGCAGAGCTCGGGACGCCGGTGAAGCTTTCTTT. As protein: CASRARDAGEAFF. The chain recombines TRBV5-1 with TRBJ1-1, with a possible D match to TRBD1 (5 bases). The CDR3 covers 13 residues. Germline CDR1 and CDR2: SGHRS and YFSETQ. The V and J ends lost 5 bases and 7 bases respectively, with 15 bases between them.

This clonotype was observed at least ten times. The chain joins TRBV27 to TRBJ1-5, with a weak D call TRBD1 (6 bases). V lost 10 bases and J 3 bases, leaving 16 bases between the germline ends. The germline CDR1 and CDR2 sequences are MNHEY and SMNVEV (reference sequence). There are 14 residues in the CDR3. CDR3: CATKGGGPNQPQHF. The DNA for the CDR3 is TGTGCCACCAAGGGTGGGGGCCCCAATCAGCCCCAGCATTTT.

The rearrangement links TRBV29-1 to TRBJ2-1, with 11 nucleotides matching TRBD2. Germline-derived CDR1 and CDR2 are SQVTM and ANQGSEA. This CDR3 is built from 19 residues. The J segment lost 0 bases and the V segment lost 1 base, leaving 11 bases of the junction unmatched. The CDR3, as DNA: TGCAGCGTTGAAGGAGGGACTAGCGGTGGCCTGAGCTCCTACAATGAGCAGTTCTTC. Protein product: CSVEGGTSGGLSSYNEQFF.

V usage is TRBV29-1 and J usage is TRBJ1-1, with TRBD1 matching over 9 bases. V lost 6 bases and J lost 4; bases outside the gene matches: 6. Germline CDR1 and CDR2: SQVTM and ANQGSEA. The CDR3 is 13 residues long. DNA of the CDR3: TGCAGCGTCCACAGGGGGCCGGGCACTGAAGCTTTCTTT. Amino acids: CSVHRGPGTEAFF.

The chain joins TRBV6-6 to TRBJ1-2; a possible D gene is TRBD1 (5 bases). The germline V and J ends were trimmed by 8 bases and 0 bases, with 10 bases remaining between them. The CDR3 spans 13 residues. The germline V gene has CDR1 MNHNY and CDR2 SVGAGI (reference sequence). As DNA, the CDR3 is TGTGCCAGCGGGGCAGGGACTAACTATGGCTACACCTTC. Its protein product is CASGAGTNYGYTF.

This clonotype came up a few times. The CDR3 DNA sequence: TGCGCCAGCAGCTTGGCGTCTGGGACAGGGTACTACGAGCAGTACGTC. Translated, it gives CASSLASGTGYYEQYV. The chain couples TRBV5-1 to TRBJ2-7; 9 bases agree with TRBD1. Unmatched junction bases numbered 7, after V lost 0 bases and J lost 3 bases. Germline lookup yields CDR1 SGHRS and CDR2 YFSETQ. There are 16 residues in the CDR3.